Listed below are T cell receptor beta chains from one sample, sequenced in a study of T cells in Graves' hyperthyroidism and ophthalmopathy. TCRdb independently ran MiXCR on the multiplex PCR reads; one entry per CDR3 protein. The data contain 600,000 to 750,000 distinct CDR3 sequences, around 16% of them singletons. What was sequenced was blood. These receptors originate from a man aged 50 to 60 with Graves' hyperthyroidism. The conserved cysteine and the conserved F or W are not part of the CDR3 here. The order of the fields is D gene, J gene, V gene, CDR3 protein. The D gene is left open where the match is weak.

TRBD1 TRBJ2-1 TRBV12-3/TRBV12-4 ASSPGTGGPGSYNEQF
TRBD1 TRBJ2-7 TRBV10-3 AISGQAAYEQY
. TRBJ2-1 TRBV7-2 ASSFPFGEQF
. TRBJ2-1 TRBV9 ASSVEGDNEQF
TRBD1 TRBJ1-5 TRBV18 ASSPFARDREGNQPQH
. TRBJ1-6 TRBV2 ASSEERVLSSPLH
. TRBJ1-2 TRBV29-1 SVGAGLDYGYT
. TRBJ1-2 TRBV12-3/TRBV12-4 ASKRGTGGVYGYT
TRBD2 TRBJ2-7 TRBV19 ASSLAGGPHEQY
. TRBJ1-1 TRBV13 ASMGRGSGNTEAF
. TRBJ1-1 TRBV5-1 ASSLAVGKGRAF
. TRBJ2-7 TRBV6-1 ASSQTGTGYEQY
TRBD1 TRBJ1-1 TRBV19 ASSLPIDQSTGEKAEAF
TRBD1 TRBJ2-3 TRBV7-9 ASSLLSQGAADTQY
. TRBJ2-5 TRBV9 ASSVEDTPGETQY
. TRBJ2-1 TRBV28 ASRFLGGTEYNEQF
. TRBJ2-7 TRBV3-2 ASSPWTGDEQY
. TRBJ2-3 TRBV5-5 ASSLYVTADTQY
TRBD2 TRBJ2-3 TRBV2 ASSYTGGSTDTQY
. TRBJ2-5 TRBV24-1 ATSGGFQETQY
. TRBJ2-1 TRBV20-1 SALSGLNEQF
TRBD1 TRBJ2-7 TRBV18 ASSLLTGKEYEQY
TRBD2 TRBJ2-7 TRBV6-1 ASEGLAGGLGGVYEQY
. TRBJ1-1 TRBV18 ASSPLTAEAF
TRBD1 TRBJ1-1 TRBV29-1 SSDRGAEAF